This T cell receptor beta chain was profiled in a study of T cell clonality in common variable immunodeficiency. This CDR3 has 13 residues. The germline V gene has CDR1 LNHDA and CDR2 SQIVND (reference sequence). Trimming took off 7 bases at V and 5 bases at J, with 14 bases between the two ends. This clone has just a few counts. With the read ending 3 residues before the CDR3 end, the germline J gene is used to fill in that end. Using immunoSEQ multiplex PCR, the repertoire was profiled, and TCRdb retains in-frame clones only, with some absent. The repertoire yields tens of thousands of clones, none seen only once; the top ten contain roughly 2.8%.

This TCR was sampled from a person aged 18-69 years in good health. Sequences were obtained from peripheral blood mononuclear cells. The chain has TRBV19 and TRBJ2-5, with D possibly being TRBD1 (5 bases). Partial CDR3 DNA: TGTGCCAGTACTTCAGGGTCTCGGGAGACC. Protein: CASTSGSRET. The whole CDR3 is CASTSGSRETQYF.